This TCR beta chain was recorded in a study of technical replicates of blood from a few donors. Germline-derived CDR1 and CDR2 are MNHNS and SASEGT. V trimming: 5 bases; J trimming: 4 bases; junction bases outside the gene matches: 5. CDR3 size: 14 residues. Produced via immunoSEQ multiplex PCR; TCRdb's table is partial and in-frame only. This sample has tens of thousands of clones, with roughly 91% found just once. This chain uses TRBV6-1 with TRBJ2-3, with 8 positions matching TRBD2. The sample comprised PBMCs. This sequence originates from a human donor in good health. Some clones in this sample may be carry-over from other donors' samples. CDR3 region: CASSTQRGSDTQYF. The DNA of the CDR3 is TGTGCCAGCAGTACCCAGCGGGGGTCAGATACGCAGTATTTT.